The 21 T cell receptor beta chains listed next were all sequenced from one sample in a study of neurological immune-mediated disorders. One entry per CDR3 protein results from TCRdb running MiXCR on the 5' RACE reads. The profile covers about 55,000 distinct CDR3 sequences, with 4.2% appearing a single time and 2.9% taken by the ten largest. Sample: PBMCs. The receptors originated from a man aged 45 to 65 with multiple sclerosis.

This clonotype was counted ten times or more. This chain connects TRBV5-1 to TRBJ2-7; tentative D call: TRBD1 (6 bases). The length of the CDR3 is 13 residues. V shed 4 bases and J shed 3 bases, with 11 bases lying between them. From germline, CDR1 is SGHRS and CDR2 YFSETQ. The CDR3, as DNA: TGCGCCAGCAGCGGGGACACGTACTACGAGCAGTACTTC. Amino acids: CASSGDTYYEQYF.

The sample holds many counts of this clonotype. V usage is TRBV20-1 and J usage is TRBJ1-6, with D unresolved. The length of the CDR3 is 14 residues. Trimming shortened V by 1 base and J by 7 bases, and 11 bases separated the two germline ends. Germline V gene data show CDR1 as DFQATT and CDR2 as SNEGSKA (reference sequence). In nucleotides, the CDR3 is TGCAGTGCTAGAGTGGCAGGTCCAAATTCACCCCTCCACTTT. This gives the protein CSARVAGPNSPLHF.

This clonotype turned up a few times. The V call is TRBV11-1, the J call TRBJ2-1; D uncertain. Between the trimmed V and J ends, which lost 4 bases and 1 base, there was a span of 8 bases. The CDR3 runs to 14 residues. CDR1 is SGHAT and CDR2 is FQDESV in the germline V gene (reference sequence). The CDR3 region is CASSSPTSYNEQFF. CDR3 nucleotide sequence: TGTGCCAGCAGCTCCCCGACATCCTACAATGAGCAGTTCTTC.

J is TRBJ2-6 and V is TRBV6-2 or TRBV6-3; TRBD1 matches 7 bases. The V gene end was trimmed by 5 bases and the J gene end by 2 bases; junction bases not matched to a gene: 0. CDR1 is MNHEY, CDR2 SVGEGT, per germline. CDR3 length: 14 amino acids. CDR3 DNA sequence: TGTGCCAGCAGTCAGGGGGCTGGGGCCAACGTCCTGACTTTC. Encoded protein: CASSQGAGANVLTF.

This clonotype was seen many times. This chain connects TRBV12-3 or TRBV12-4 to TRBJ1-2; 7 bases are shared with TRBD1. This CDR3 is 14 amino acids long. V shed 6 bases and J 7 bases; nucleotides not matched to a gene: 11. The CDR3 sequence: CASSDRDRRVGYTF. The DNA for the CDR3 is TGTGCCAGCAGCGACCGGGACAGACGAGTTGGCTACACCTTC.

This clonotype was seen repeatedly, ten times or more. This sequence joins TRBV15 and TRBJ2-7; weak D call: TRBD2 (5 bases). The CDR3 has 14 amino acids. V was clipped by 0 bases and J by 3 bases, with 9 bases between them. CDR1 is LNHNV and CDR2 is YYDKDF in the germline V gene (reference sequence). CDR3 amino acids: CATSRERAGYEQYF. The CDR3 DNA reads TGTGCCACCAGCAGAGAGAGGGCAGGCTACGAGCAGTACTTC.

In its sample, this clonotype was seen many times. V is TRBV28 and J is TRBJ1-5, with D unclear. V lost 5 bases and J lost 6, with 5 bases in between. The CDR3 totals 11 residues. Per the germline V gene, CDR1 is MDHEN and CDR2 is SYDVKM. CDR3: CASSLGQPQHF. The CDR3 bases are TGTGCCAGCAGTCTGGGTCAGCCCCAGCATTTT.

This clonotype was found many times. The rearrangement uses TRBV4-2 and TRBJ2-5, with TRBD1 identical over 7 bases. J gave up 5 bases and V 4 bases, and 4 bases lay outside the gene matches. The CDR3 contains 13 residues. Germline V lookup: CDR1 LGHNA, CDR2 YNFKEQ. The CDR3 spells CASSPKGAETQYF. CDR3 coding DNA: TGTGCCAGCAGCCCAAAGGGGGCCGAGACCCAGTACTTC.

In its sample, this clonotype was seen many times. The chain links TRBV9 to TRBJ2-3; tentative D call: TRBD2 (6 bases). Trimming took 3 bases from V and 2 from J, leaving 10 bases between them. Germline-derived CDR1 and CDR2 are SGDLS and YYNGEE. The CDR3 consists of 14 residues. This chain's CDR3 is CASSGGRYTDTQYF. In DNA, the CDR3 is TGTGCCAGCAGCGGAGGGAGGTACACAGATACGCAGTATTTT.

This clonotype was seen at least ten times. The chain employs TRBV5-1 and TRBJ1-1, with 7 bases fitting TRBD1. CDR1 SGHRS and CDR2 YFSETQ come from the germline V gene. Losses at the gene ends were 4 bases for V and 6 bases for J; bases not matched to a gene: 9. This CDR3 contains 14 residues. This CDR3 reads CASSDRTGGSEAFF. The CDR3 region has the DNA TGCGCCAGCAGCGACCGGACAGGCGGCTCTGAAGCTTTCTTT.

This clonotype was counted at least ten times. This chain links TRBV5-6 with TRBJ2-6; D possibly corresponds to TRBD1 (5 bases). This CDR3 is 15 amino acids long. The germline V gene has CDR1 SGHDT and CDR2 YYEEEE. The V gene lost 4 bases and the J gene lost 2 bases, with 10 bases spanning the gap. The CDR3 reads CASSPGSAGANVLTF. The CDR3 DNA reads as TGTGCCAGCAGCCCAGGGTCTGCTGGGGCCAACGTCCTGACTTTC. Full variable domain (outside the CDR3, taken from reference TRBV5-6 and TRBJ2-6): DAGVTQSPTHLIKTRGQQVTLRCSPKSGHDTVSWYQQALGQGPQFIFQYYEEEERQRGNFPDRFSGHQFPNYSSELNVNALLLGDSALYLCASSPGSAGANVLTFGAGSRLTVL.

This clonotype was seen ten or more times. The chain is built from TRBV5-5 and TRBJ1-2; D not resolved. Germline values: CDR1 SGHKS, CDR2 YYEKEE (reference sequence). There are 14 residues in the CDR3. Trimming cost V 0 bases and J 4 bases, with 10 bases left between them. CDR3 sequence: CASSLARAGYGYTF. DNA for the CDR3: TGTGCCAGCAGCTTGGCCCGGGCGGGCTATGGCTACACCTTC.

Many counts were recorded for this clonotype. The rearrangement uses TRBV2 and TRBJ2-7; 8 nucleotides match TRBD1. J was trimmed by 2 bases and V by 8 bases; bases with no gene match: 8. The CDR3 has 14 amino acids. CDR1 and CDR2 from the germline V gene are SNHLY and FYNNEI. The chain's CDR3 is CASGGGTGTYEQYF. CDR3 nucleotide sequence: TGTGCCAGCGGAGGAGGGACAGGCACCTACGAGCAGTACTTC.

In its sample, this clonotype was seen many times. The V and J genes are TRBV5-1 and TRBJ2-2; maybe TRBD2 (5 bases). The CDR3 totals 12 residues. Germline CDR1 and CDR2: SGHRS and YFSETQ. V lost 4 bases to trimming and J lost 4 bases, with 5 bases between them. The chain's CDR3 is CASSSGTGELFF. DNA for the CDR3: TGCGCCAGCAGCAGCGGCACCGGGGAGCTGTTTTTT. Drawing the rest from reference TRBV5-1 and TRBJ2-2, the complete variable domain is KAGVTQTPRYLIKTRGQQVTLSCSPISGHRSVSWYQQTPGQGLQFLFEYFSETQRNKGNFPGRFSGRQFSNSRSEMNVSTLELGDSALYLCASSSGTGELFFGEGSRLTVL.

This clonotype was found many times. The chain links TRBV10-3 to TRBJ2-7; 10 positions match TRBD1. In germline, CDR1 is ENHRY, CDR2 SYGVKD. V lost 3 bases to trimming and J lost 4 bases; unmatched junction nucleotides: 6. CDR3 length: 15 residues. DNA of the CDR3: TGTGCCATCAGTGATATGGGGACAGGGGTGTACGAGCAGTACTTC. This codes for CAISDMGTGVYEQYF.

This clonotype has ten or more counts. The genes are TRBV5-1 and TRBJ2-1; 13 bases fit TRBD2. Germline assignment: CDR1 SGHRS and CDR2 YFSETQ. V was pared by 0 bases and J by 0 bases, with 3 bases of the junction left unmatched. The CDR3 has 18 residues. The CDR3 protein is CASSLGGLAGNSYNEQFF. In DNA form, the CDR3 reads TGCGCCAGCAGCTTGGGGGGACTAGCGGGAAACTCCTACAATGAGCAGTTCTTC.

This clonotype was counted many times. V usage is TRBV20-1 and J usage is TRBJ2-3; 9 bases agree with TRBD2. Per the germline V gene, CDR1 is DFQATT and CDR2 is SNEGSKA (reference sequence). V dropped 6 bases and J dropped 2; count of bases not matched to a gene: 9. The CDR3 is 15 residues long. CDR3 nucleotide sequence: TGCAGTGCCCCTAAACTAGCGGGCCTCACAGATACGCAGTATTTT. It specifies CSAPKLAGLTDTQYF.

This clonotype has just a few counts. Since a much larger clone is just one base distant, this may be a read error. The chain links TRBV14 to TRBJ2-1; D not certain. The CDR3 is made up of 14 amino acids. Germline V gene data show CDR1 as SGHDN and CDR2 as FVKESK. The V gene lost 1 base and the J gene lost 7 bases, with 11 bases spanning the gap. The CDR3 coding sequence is TGTGCCAGCAGCCAAGCCCGAATGGGGAATGAGCAGTTCTTC. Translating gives CASSQARMGNEQFF.

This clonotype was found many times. The chain's CDR3 is CASSLNGYTF. In DNA form, the CDR3 reads TGTGCCAGCAGTTTAAATGGCTACACCTTC. J is TRBJ1-2 and V is TRBV28; D unclear. Germline CDR1 and CDR2: MDHEN and SYDVKM. This CDR3 is built from 10 residues. V lost 2 bases to trimming and J lost 6 bases, with 1 base between them.

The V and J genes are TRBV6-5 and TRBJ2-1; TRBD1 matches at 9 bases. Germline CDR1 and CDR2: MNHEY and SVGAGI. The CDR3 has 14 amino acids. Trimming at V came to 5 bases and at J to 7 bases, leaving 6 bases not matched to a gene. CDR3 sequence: CASSIQGAWNEQFF. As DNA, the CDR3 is TGTGCCAGCAGTATACAGGGGGCTTGGAATGAGCAGTTCTTC.

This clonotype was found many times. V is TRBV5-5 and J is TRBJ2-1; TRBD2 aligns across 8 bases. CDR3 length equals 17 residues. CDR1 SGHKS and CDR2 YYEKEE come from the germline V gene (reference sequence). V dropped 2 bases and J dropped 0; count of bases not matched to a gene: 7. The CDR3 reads CASSFRGGIDSYNEQFF. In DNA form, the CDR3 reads TGTGCCAGCAGCTTCCGGGGGGGGATAGACTCCTACAATGAGCAGTTCTTC.